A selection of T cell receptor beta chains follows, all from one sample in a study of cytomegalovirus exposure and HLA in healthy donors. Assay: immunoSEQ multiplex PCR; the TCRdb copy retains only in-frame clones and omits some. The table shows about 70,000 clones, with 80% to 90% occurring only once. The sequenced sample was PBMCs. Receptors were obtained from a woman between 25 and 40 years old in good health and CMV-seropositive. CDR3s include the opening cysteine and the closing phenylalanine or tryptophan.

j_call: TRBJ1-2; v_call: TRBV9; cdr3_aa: CASSVIGYGYTF
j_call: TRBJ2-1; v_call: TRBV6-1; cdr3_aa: CASSEAFSTSWGEQFF
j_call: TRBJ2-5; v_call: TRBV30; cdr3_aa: CAWSVRWETQYF
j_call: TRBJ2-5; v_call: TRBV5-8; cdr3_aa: CASSLVRVQETQYF
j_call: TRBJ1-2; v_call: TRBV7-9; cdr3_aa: CASSLGTGQGAYGYTF
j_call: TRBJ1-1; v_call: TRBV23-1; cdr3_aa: CASTRGPLGTEAFF
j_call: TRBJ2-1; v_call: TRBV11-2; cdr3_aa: CASSLSGRGSEQFF
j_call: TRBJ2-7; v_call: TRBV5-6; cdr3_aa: CASSLPGRGGYEQYF
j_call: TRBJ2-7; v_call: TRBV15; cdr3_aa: CATSSRGHSYEQYF
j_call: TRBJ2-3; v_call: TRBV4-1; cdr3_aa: CASSQVAGGADTQYF
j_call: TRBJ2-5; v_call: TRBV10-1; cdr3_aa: CASSGQVTKTQYF
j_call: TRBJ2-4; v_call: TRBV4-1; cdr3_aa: CASSHGGVAKNIQYF
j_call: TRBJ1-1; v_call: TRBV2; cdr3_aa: CASSRLRDREAFF
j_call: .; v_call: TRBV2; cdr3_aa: CASSELLLSYEQYF
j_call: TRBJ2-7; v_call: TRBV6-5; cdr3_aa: CASSSFLSGLYEQYF
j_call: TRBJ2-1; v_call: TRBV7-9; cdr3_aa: CASSLALGLAVYNEQFF
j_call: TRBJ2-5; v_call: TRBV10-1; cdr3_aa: CASSGQQGFETQYF
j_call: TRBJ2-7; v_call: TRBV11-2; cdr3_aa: CASSLSGAEMGEQYF
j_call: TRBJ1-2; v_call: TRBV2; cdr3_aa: CASDGGATSEGYTF
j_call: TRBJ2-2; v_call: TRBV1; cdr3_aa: CTSRADNATSGIQNTGELFF
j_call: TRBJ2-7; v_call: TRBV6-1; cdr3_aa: CASSWDSRYEQYF
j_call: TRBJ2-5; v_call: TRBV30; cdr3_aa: CAWTSGSFFPGTQYF
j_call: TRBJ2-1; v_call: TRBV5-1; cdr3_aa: CASSFPSGRAYNEQFF
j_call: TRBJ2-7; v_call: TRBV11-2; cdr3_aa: CASSLGTGSYEQYF